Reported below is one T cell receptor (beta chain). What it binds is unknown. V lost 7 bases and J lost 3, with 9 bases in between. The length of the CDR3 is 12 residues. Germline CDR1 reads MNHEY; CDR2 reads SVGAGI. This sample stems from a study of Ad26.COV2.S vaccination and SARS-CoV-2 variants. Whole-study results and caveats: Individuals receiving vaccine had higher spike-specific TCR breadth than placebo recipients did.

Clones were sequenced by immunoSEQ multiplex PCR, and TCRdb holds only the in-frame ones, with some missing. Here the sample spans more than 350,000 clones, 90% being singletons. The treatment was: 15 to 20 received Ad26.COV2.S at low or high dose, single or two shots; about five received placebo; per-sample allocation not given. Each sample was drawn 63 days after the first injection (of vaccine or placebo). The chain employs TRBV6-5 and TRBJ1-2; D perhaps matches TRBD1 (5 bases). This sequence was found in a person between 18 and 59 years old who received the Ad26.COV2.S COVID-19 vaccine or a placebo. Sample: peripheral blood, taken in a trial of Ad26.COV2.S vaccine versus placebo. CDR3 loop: CASTRGDYGYTF. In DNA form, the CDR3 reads TGTGCCAGCACAAGGGGAGACTATGGCTACACCTTC.